A single sample is the source of the 6 T cell receptor beta chains below, sequenced in a study of T cell changes during pregnancy in multiple sclerosis. The protocol was immunoSEQ multiplex PCR, while the TCRdb copy is restricted to in-frame clones and leaves out a portion. The profile shows more than 80,000 clones, roughly 92% of them singletons. The source was peripheral blood, collected after pregnancy. These receptors came from a female donor with multiple sclerosis, enrolled in a pregnancy study.

This clone was seen a handful of times. The V call is TRBV7-3, the J call TRBJ1-1, with no clear D. The CDR3 consists of 13 residues. Germline values: CDR1 SGHTA, CDR2 FQGTGA. Trimming cost V 5 bases and J 1 base, with 8 bases left between them. The CDR3 bases are TGTGCCAGCAGCGTAAAGAGGAACACTGAAGCTTTCTTT. This encodes CASSVKRNTEAFF.

The rearrangement joins TRBV6-5 to TRBJ1-6; 8 positions agree with TRBD1. Losses at the gene ends were 4 bases for V and 9 bases for J; bases not matched to a gene: 5. This CDR3 is 14 amino acids long. Per the germline V gene, CDR1 is MNHEY and CDR2 is SVGAGI. The CDR3 nucleotides are TGTGCCAGCAGTTTGCAGGGGGCAAGTTCACCCCTCCACTTT. Its protein product is CASSLQGASSPLHF.

The gene calls are TRBV5-5 and TRBJ2-7; TRBD2 is a possible D gene (6 bases). There are 14 residues in the CDR3. Per the germline V gene, CDR1 is SGHKS and CDR2 is YYEKEE (reference sequence). Trimming took 4 bases from V and 5 from J, leaving 16 bases between them. CDR3: CASSARERIDEQYF. CDR3 DNA sequence: TGTGCCAGCAGCGCCCGGGAGCGGATCGACGAGCAGTACTTC.

This rearrangement joins TRBV5-1 to TRBJ1-1, with D possibly being TRBD1 (5 bases). The CDR3 sequence is 17 residues long. Trimming stripped 0 bases from V and 3 bases from J, with 18 bases between. CDR1 and CDR2 from the germline V gene are SGHRS and YFSETQ. The CDR3 sequence: CASSLAIRVSGDTEAFF. CDR3 DNA sequence: TGCGCCAGCAGCTTGGCGATCCGAGTCTCGGGGGACACTGAAGCTTTCTTT.

The chain combines TRBV5-4 with TRBJ2-4; D perhaps matches TRBD1 (5 bases). The CDR3 has 15 amino acids. Deletions cut 4 bases from V and 0 bases from J, with 11 bases between. Germline V gene lookup returns CDR1 SGHNT and CDR2 YYREEE (reference sequence). The CDR3 region is CASSDSLIAKNIQYF. CDR3 bases: TGTGCCAGCAGCGACAGTCTTATAGCCAAAAACATTCAGTACTTC.

This clone was found once. The chain employs TRBV27 and TRBJ1-3; the D gene is possibly TRBD1 (6 bases). This CDR3 has 15 amino acids. V shed 0 bases and J shed 4 bases, with 10 bases lying between them. Germline V gives CDR1 MNHEY, CDR2 SMNVEV (reference sequence). This CDR3 reads CASSLSMGHGNTIYF. Here the CDR3 DNA reads TGTGCCAGCAGTTTATCGATGGGACACGGAAACACCATATATTTT.